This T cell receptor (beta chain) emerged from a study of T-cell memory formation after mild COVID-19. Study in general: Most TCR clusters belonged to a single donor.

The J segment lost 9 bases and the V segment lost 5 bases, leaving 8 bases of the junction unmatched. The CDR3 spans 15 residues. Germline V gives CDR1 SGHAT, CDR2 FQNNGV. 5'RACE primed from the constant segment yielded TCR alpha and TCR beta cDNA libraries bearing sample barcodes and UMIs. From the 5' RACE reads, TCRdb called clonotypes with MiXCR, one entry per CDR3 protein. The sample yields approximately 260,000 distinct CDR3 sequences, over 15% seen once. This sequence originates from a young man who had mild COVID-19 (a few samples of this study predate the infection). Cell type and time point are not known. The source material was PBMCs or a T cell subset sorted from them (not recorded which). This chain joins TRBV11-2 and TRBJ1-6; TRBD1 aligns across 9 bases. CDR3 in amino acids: CASSTSTGGTSPLHF. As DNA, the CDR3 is TGTGCCAGCAGCACCTCGACAGGGGGTACTTCACCCCTCCACTTT.